This TCR beta chain was documented in a study of Ad26.COV2.S vaccination and SARS-CoV-2 variants. In the study overall: Within the COV1001 Ad26.COV2.S trial arm, the donor was enrolled. Into the muscle, Ad26.COV2.S was dosed once or twice, 56 days apart. Study conclusions and caveats: Total responses of T cells may have been underestimated by the analyses of TCR breadth and depth.

Worth noting for this clone: The target antigen is unknown.

The CDR3 extends over 15 amino acids. The V gene lost 0 bases and the J gene lost 3 bases, with 10 bases spanning the gap. The V gene's germline CDR1 is LGHNA and CDR2 YSLEER. Only in-frame clones appear in the TCRdb table, and some are missing; sequencing was by immunoSEQ multiplex PCR. This table has 300,000 to 350,000 clones, about 89% appearing once. Treatment in this sample: some 20 received Ad26.COV2.S at low or high dose, single or two shots; 5 received placebo; per-sample allocation not given. Samples analyzed were those drawn on day 63 after the first vaccine or placebo injection. The sample here was peripheral blood, taken in a trial of Ad26.COV2.S vaccine versus placebo. This sequence was found in a person aged 18-60 years who received the Ad26.COV2.S COVID-19 vaccine or a placebo. The gene calls are TRBV4-3 and TRBJ2-3; the D gene is possibly TRBD2 (5 bases). CDR3 protein: CASSQDFAGTDTQYF. DNA of the CDR3: TGCGCCAGCAGCCAAGATTTTGCGGGTACAGATACGCAGTATTTT.